Listed here are 29 T cell receptor beta chains from one sample, sequenced in a study of TET2 disruption in CD19-targeted CAR T cells. Stated treatment: autologous CTL019 cells: CD19 CAR with 4-1BB and CD3 zeta domains. These receptors are not linked to any known antigen. The assay was immunoSEQ multiplex PCR, and TCRdb's table has in-frame clones only and misses some. Its listing shows approximately 27,000 clones. The specimen comprised CD8- CAR+ T cells sorted from cultured blood T cells, sampled for CD19 CAR T cell therapy. Subset specified: CD8-negative CAR-positive T cells from the infusion product. These receptors were collected from a man in his sixties or seventies with chronic lymphocytic leukemia.

On this clone itself: The read falls 3 residues short of the CDR3 end, and the missing part is taken from the germline J gene. The V gene is TRBV18, the J gene TRBJ1-2, with D perhaps matching TRBD1 (5 bases). Trimming shortened V by 3 bases and J by 4 bases, and 12 bases separated the two germline ends. CDR3 length equals 14 residues. The germline CDR1 and CDR2 sequences are KGHSH and LQKENI. The CDR3 bases that were read are TGTGCCAGCTCACCCCAAGGGGAATCCTATGGC. It yields the protein CASSPQGESYG. The whole CDR3 reads CASSPQGESYGYTF.

Of note for this clone: The sequence runs out 3 residues before the end of the CDR3; the remainder is reconstructed from the germline J gene. Other DNA sequences in this specimen translate into the identical CDR3. The chain is built from TRBV20-1 and TRBJ1-2; 7 bases line up with TRBD1. Germline V gives CDR1 DFQATT, CDR2 SNEGSKA (reference sequence). The CDR3 spans 13 residues. The chain's CDR3 is CSAKGQASGGYTF. Partial CDR3 DNA: TGCAGTGCTAAAGGACAGGCTTCAGGGGGC.

Of note for this clone: The sequence runs out 3 residues before the end of the CDR3; the remainder is reconstructed from the germline J gene. The V and J genes are TRBV7-3 and TRBJ2-7; TRBD2 is a possible D gene (6 bases). The V gene lost 1 base and the J gene lost 6 bases, with 10 bases spanning the gap. The CDR3 is made up of 13 amino acids. Germline V CDR1 and CDR2: SGHTA, FQGTGA. CDR3 loop: CASSLSQAGEQYF. CDR3 bases read: TGTGCCAGCAGCTTAAGTCAAGCGGGCGAG.

About this clone: The read ends 3 residues shy of where the CDR3 ends; the end is completed using the germline J gene. The chain has TRBV20-1 and TRBJ2-2; 11 positions agree with TRBD1. The CDR3 sequence is 14 residues long. Germline CDR1 DFQATT, CDR2 SNEGSKA (reference sequence). The CDR3 loop is CSALGQGASSPLFF. Partial CDR3 DNA: TGCAGTGCTCTCGGACAGGGGGCGTCTTCACCG.

With respect to this clone: The read falls 3 residues short of the CDR3 end, and the missing part is taken from the germline J gene. The chain joins TRBV15 to TRBJ2-3; D remains ambiguous. V lost 0 bases, J lost 2 bases, and 9 bases lay in between. CDR3 length equals 15 residues. Germline values: CDR1 LNHNV, CDR2 YYDKDF (reference sequence). The CDR3 protein is CATSRDRINTDTQYF. The DNA read from the CDR3 is TGTGCCACCAGCAGAGATCGTATTAACACAGATACG.

Note on this clone: The sequence runs out 3 residues before the end of the CDR3; the remainder is reconstructed from the germline J gene. Additional DNA sequences in this sample encode the identical CDR3. The V and J genes are TRBV2 and TRBJ2-7; D is perhaps TRBD1 (7 bases). The CDR3 has 14 residues. Trimming removed 2 bases from V and 0 bases from J, with 8 bases in between. Germline lookup yields CDR1 SNHLY and CDR2 FYNNEI. The CDR3 bases that were read are TGTGCCAGCAGTGAACAGGGGGGCTCCTACGAG. It yields the protein CASSEQGGSYE. The CDR3 in full is CASSEQGGSYEQYF.

On this clone: The read finishes 3 residues shy of the CDR3 end, and the germline J gene is used to complete it. The chain employs TRBV20-1 and TRBJ2-7, with 12 bases lining up with TRBD2. With V trimmed by 4 bases and J by 4 bases, 11 bases remained unmatched. Germline V lookup: CDR1 DFQATT, CDR2 SNEGSKA (reference sequence). CDR3 size: 16 residues. CDR3 sequence: CSAIGLAGPANYEQYF. The DNA read from the CDR3 is TGCAGTGCTATCGGACTAGCGGGGCCCGCCAATTACGAG.

Note on this clone: The read finishes 3 residues shy of the CDR3 end, and the germline J gene is used to complete it. The chain couples TRBV20-1 to TRBJ1-4, with 8 nucleotides matching TRBD1. Germline V gene sequence: CDR1 DFQATT, CDR2 SNEGSKA (reference sequence). This CDR3 contains 15 residues. Trimming cost V 3 bases and J 3 bases; bases outside gene matches: 6. The part of the CDR3 DNA that was read is TGCAGTGCTAGGCGGACAGGGATGGCTAATGAAAAA. Translated: CSARRTGMANEK. In full, the CDR3 is CSARRTGMANEKLFF.

A remark on this clone: The observed sequence ends 3 residues before the CDR3 terminus, with the missing tail filled in from the germline J gene. The chain links TRBV7-2 to TRBJ2-5; D call uncertain. CDR1 is SGHTA, CDR2 FQGNSA, per germline. This CDR3 is 14 amino acids long. V was cut by 2 bases and J by 4 bases, with 11 bases left in between. This CDR3 reads CASSLSGSVETQYF. CDR3 DNA, as far as it was read: TGTGCCAGCAGCTTAAGTGGCAGCGTAGAGACC. Complete variable domain (other parts from reference TRBV7-2 and TRBJ2-5): GAGVSQSPSNKVTEKGKDVELRCDPISGHTALYWYRQSLGQGLEFLIYFQGNSAPDKSGLPSDRFSAERTGGSVSTLTIQRTQQEDSAVYLCASSLSGSVETQYFGPGTRLLVL.

Turning to this clone: Read sequence stops 3 residues before the CDR3 end, and the germline J gene provides the missing end. The chain carries TRBV5-1 and TRBJ2-4; 9 positions match TRBD2. This CDR3 spans 17 amino acids. Germline CDR1 reads SGHRS; CDR2 reads YFSETQ. The CDR3 DNA, read in part, is TGCGCCAGCAGCTTGCCACCCTTGGCGGGGGGGGGAGAGACT. Residues: CASSLPPLAGGGET. The entire CDR3 sequence reads CASSLPPLAGGGETQYF.

Turning to this clone: The read ends 3 residues shy of where the CDR3 ends; the end is completed using the germline J gene. The genes are TRBV28 and TRBJ1-2, with TRBD1 as a possible D gene (6 bases). The ends were cut back, 2 bases at V and 1 base at J, with 11 bases in the middle. The CDR3 contains 15 residues. Per germline, CDR1 MDHEN and CDR2 SYDVKM. The CDR3 here is CASSLVDRVNYGYTF. The DNA read from the CDR3 is TGTGCCAGCAGTTTAGTGGACAGAGTTAACTATGGC.

About this clone itself: One end of the junction varies from germline; a read error may be responsible. The CDR3 extends 3 residues past the end of the read, so its final part is completed from the germline J gene. This specimen includes other DNA sequences encoding the same CDR3. This chain links TRBV20-1 with TRBJ1-3, with 8 bases identical to TRBD1. CDR1 is DFQATT and CDR2 is SNEGSKA in the germline V gene (reference sequence). CDR3 size: 17 residues. CDR3 loop: CSARSWGQVPRGNTIYF. CDR3 DNA (partial): TGCAGTGCTAGATCGTGGGGACAGGTTCCCCGTGGAAACACT.

Concerning this clone itself: The CDR3 is cut off 3 residues early in the read; its end comes from the germline J gene. The chain joins TRBV18 to TRBJ2-3; D is unresolved. Trimming pared 0 bases from V and 2 bases from J, leaving 9 bases between. The CDR3 is made up of 15 amino acids. Germline-derived CDR1 and CDR2 are KGHSH and LQKENI. The CDR3 DNA, read in part, is TGTGCCAGCTCACCACCGAATGCGGTCACAGATACG. Protein product: CASSPPNAVTDT. The entire CDR3 protein reads CASSPPNAVTDTQYF.

A note on this clone: The sequenced fragment ends 3 residues before the CDR3 boundary, so the rest is inferred from the germline J gene. V is TRBV19 and J is TRBJ1-5, with D maybe TRBD1 (6 bases). CDR3 length equals 17 residues. The germline V and J ends were trimmed by 3 bases and 7 bases, with 22 bases remaining between them. Germline lookup yields CDR1 LNHDA and CDR2 SQIVND (reference sequence). CDR3 DNA (partial): TGTGCCAGTAGTATGCCATCGGGGGGGGCTACGGGGCAGCCC. It codes for CASSMPSGGATGQP. The full CDR3 protein reads CASSMPSGGATGQPQHF.

Comments on this clone: The read terminates 3 residues before the CDR3 end, so the remaining end is supplied by the germline J gene. V is TRBV20-1 and J is TRBJ2-4, with 7 nucleotides matching TRBD1. The CDR3 covers 13 residues. CDR1 is DFQATT, CDR2 SNEGSKA, per germline (reference sequence). The CDR3 bases that were read are TGCAGTGCTAGAGCAGGGGGAAATCAGCCT. It encodes CSARAGGNQP. The CDR3 as a whole reads CSARAGGNQPQYF.

Concerning this clone itself: Relative to the germline gene, one junction end is altered; a read error may explain this. Read sequence stops 3 residues before the CDR3 end, and the germline J gene provides the missing end. Other DNA sequences within the sample encode an identical CDR3. The chain recombines TRBV18 with TRBJ1-3, with TRBD1 matching 7 bases. The CDR3 runs to 16 residues. The V gene's germline CDR1 is KGHSH and CDR2 LQKENI. CDR3 sequence reads: CASSPGTAPSGNTIYF. The CDR3 DNA, read in part, is TGTGCCAGCTCTCCCGGGACAGCCCCCTCTGGAAACACT.

To note about this clone: The junction and the germline gene differ at one end; a read error may be behind it. The read stops 3 residues short of the end of the CDR3; the missing end is completed from the germline J gene. This chain connects TRBV2 to TRBJ1-5; 9 bases map to TRBD1. The germline gives CDR1 SNHLY, CDR2 FYNNEI. The CDR3 is made up of 18 amino acids. CDR3 region: CASTEDRGKYPSNQPQHF. CDR3 DNA (partial): TGTGCCAGCACTGAAGACAGGGGGAAATACCCAAGCAATCAGCCC.

Comment on this clone: The CDR3 extends 3 residues past the end of the read, so its final part is completed from the germline J gene. The J gene is TRBJ1-2, the V gene TRBV19; D gene ambiguous. Germline loops: CDR1 LNHDA, CDR2 SQIVND (reference sequence). The CDR3 totals 15 residues. CDR3 region: CASSTLAGSYYDYTF. Partial CDR3 DNA: TGTGCCAGTAGTACACTAGCGGGGAGCTACTACGAC.

To note about this clone: The read stops 3 residues short of the end of the CDR3; the missing end is completed from the germline J gene. The V call is TRBV6-2 or TRBV6-3, the J call TRBJ2-2, with 7 bases aligning to TRBD1. CDR1 and CDR2 (germline): MNHEY, SVGEGT. Trimming cost V 10 bases and J 3 bases; bases outside gene matches: 5. This CDR3 contains 13 residues. The CDR3 is CATRDSHTGELFF. The CDR3 bases that were read are TGTGCCACTAGGGACAGTCACACCGGGGAG.

Points on this clone: The read is 3 residues too short to cover the CDR3 end, so that end is filled in from the germline J gene. The chain recombines TRBV19 with TRBJ2-4, with a tentative D call TRBD1 (5 bases). There are 14 residues in the CDR3. The germline CDR1 and CDR2 sequences are LNHDA and SQIVND (reference sequence). The CDR3 loop reads CASSFQGLGYGQYF. CDR3 bases read: TGTGCCAGTAGTTTCCAGGGCCTAGGCTATGGT.

CDR3 amino acids: CASSFPGRTGELFF. The sequenced CDR3 bases are TGTGCCAGCAGCTTCCCAGGCCGCACCGGGGAG. The rearrangement uses TRBV11-2 and TRBJ2-2; no clear D. Coverage ceases 3 residues before the CDR3 finishes, and the germline J gene fills in the end. V was shortened by 3 bases and J by 4 bases, with 9 bases between the two germline ends. The germline V gene has CDR1 SGHAT and CDR2 FQNNGV. The CDR3 has 14 residues.

Notes on this clone: The sequenced fragment ends 3 residues before the CDR3 boundary, so the rest is inferred from the germline J gene. This chain links TRBV4-1 with TRBJ2-4, with 7 bases fitting TRBD1. The CDR3 has 17 amino acids. Germline V gives CDR1 MGHRA, CDR2 YSYEKL. Losses at the gene ends were 1 base for V and 2 bases for J; bases not matched to a gene: 8. CDR3 DNA (partial): TGCGCCAGCAGCCAAGGACCGGCAGGGGGTTCCAAAAACATT. Translating it yields CASSQGPAGGSKNI. The entire CDR3 reads CASSQGPAGGSKNIQYF.

A word on this clone: Read data end 3 residues before the CDR3 end; the end is taken from the germline J gene. The genes are TRBV29-1 and TRBJ2-7, with a tentative D call TRBD1 (5 bases). Germline loops: CDR1 SQVTM, CDR2 ANQGSEA. V lost 5 bases, J lost 6 bases, and 26 bases lay in between. The CDR3 contains 16 residues. CDR3 residues: CSVLVTVRQLAGEQYF. CDR3 bases read: TGCAGCGTTTTGGTCACGGTCAGACAGCTGGCCGGCGAG.

Concerning this clone: From the germline J gene comes the end of the CDR3, since the read stops 3 residues before it. The chain links TRBV24-1 to TRBJ2-4, with a tentative D call TRBD1 (5 bases). The CDR3 totals 14 residues. The V gene lost 3 bases and the J gene lost 3 bases, with 8 bases spanning the gap. Germline loops: CDR1 KGHDR, CDR2 SFDVKD. The CDR3 DNA, read in part, is TGTGCCACCAGTGATGGCCAGGGCAAAAACATT. This translates into CATSDGQGKNI. The full CDR3 protein reads CATSDGQGKNIQYF.

The part of the CDR3 DNA that was read is TGTGCCAGCAGTCACAGGTTCCAAGAGACC. Protein product: CASSHRFQET. The complete CDR3 sequence is CASSHRFQETQYF. V gene TRBV12-3 or TRBV12-4 combines with J gene TRBJ2-5; D possibly corresponds to TRBD1 (5 bases). The missing CDR3 end, 3 residues past where the read stops, is filled in from the germline J gene. V dropped 5 bases and J dropped 1 base, with 8 bases sitting between them. The CDR3 consists of 13 residues.

Remarks on this clone: Coverage ceases 3 residues before the CDR3 finishes, and the germline J gene fills in the end. The V and J genes are TRBV29-1 and TRBJ1-2, with 7 bases aligning to TRBD1. CDR1 is SQVTM, CDR2 ANQGSEA, per germline. CDR3 length: 14 residues. The sequenced part of the CDR3 DNA is TGCAGCGCCCAGTCTAACAGGGGATCCTACGAC. This translates into CSAQSNRGSYD. The full CDR3 protein is CSAQSNRGSYDYTF.

On this clone: The missing CDR3 end, 3 residues past where the read stops, is filled in from the germline J gene. V gene TRBV7-6 combines with J gene TRBJ1-1; D ambiguous. The germline V and J ends were trimmed by 3 bases and 4 bases, with 12 bases remaining between them. The CDR3 has 14 residues. Germline CDR1 reads SGHVS; CDR2 reads FNYEAQ. Incomplete CDR3 DNA: TGTGCCAGCAGCTTGCGAAATTTAGCCACTGAA. This codes for CASSLRNLATE. The entire CDR3 protein reads CASSLRNLATEAFF. Looking up the rest from reference TRBV7-6 and TRBJ1-1 gives the full variable domain: GAGVSQSPRYKVTKRGQDVALRCDPISGHVSLYWYRQALGQGPEFLTYFNYEAQQDKSGLPNDRFSAERPEGSISTLTIQRTEQRDSAMYRCASSLRNLATEAFFGQGTRLTVV.

Turning to this clone: The junction departs from germline at one end; a sequencing error may be responsible. The sequence runs out 3 residues before the end of the CDR3; the remainder is reconstructed from the germline J gene. The chain is built from TRBV19 and TRBJ2-7; 8 nucleotides align to TRBD1. Germline CDR1 is LNHDA and CDR2 is SQIVND (reference sequence). The CDR3 is 15 residues long. The part of the CDR3 DNA that was read is TGTACCAGTAGTAACCCCGGGACAGGCTCCTACGAG. Translating gives CTSSNPGTGSYE. The whole CDR3 reads CTSSNPGTGSYEQYF.

As to this clone: The observed sequence ends 3 residues before the CDR3 terminus, with the missing tail filled in from the germline J gene. This rearrangement joins TRBV7-2 to TRBJ2-4; 11 bases match TRBD1. The CDR3 spans 14 residues. In germline, CDR1 is SGHTA, CDR2 FQGNSA. The CDR3 bases that were read are TGTGCCAGCAGCGAAGGACAGGGGGCCTTTGGT. Translated, it gives CASSEGQGAFG. The whole CDR3 reads CASSEGQGAFGQYF.